The subject of this entry is one T cell receptor (beta chain). The antigen is not known. PCR employed 60 Vbeta and 13 Jbeta primers. Only in-frame clones appear in the TCRdb table, and some are missing; sequencing was by immunoSEQ multiplex PCR. Of approximately 150,000 clones in the sample, roughly 73% were seen once. The entry originates in a study of cytomegalovirus exposure and HLA in healthy donors. The germline gives CDR1 MDHEN, CDR2 SYDVKM. V was pared by 5 bases and J by 2 bases, with 6 bases of the junction left unmatched. CDR3 length: 14 amino acids. Study-wide results and caveats: Analysis was carried out at a later point, and it linked a missense DCLRE1C variant to TCR beta V- and J-gene trimming. CMV antigen specificity of a few CMV-associated chains was confirmed in vitro.

This receptor was obtained from a female donor in good health and CMV-seronegative. Material: PBMCs. The rearrangement joins TRBV28 to TRBJ2-7; 7 bases fit TRBD2. DNA of the CDR3: TGTGCCAGCAGTCCCCCGGGAGGACCCTACGAGCAGTACTTC. This sequence encodes CASSPPGGPYEQYF.